This T cell receptor (beta chain) was sequenced during a study of blood T cell repertoires in COVID-19. In the study overall: Recovered Cohort 3 donors showed two negative PCRs, clearance, or symptom resolution. Sites in the United States, Italy and Spain provided acute and convalescent COVID-19 samples.

Sequencing was performed with immunoSEQ multiplex PCR; in TCRdb, only in-frame clones are kept and a portion is missing. The table has fewer than 350,000 clones, around 89% seen once. Germline V gene data show CDR1 as SGHDN and CDR2 as FVKESK. J gave up 1 base and V 3 bases, and 7 bases lay outside the gene matches. The CDR3 spans 16 residues. The sample comprised PBMCs or T cells enriched from blood (not recorded which). This clonotype was obtained from a woman in her sixties or seventies in a cohort exposed to, infected with or recovered from COVID-19 (not recorded which). The chain joins TRBV14 to TRBJ2-3; 7 nucleotides align to TRBD2. CDR3 nucleotide sequence: TGTGCCAGCAGCCAGAGAAGCGGGACTCGCACAGATACGCAGTATTTT. This codes for CASSQRSGTRTDTQYF.